One sample yielded the 9 T cell receptor beta chains listed below, sequenced in a study of blood T cell repertoires in COVID-19. TCRdb keeps only in-frame clones here, not all; method: immunoSEQ multiplex PCR. The profile shows over 75,000 clones, more than 75% of them singletons. Sequencing was carried out using peripheral blood. Source of these receptors: a woman aged 80 or older with acute or convalescent COVID-19.

This chain connects TRBV7-9 to TRBJ2-2; weak D call: TRBD1 (8 bases). CDR3 length equals 15 residues. From germline, CDR1 is SEHNR and CDR2 FQNEAQ (reference sequence). Trimming removed 5 bases from V and 6 bases from J, with 16 bases in between. The CDR3 bases are TGTGCCAGCAGCCCAGGACAGGGAGGGTCCGGGGAGCTGTTTTTT. It encodes CASSPGQGGSGELFF.

The rearrangement joins TRBV19 to TRBJ2-7; maybe TRBD2 (5 bases). CDR3 length: 17 amino acids. The V gene's germline CDR1 is LNHDA and CDR2 SQIVND (reference sequence). V lost 4 bases and J 2 bases, leaving 21 bases between the germline ends. The CDR3 spells CASSTRKEESTPYEQYF. As DNA, the CDR3 is TGTGCCAGTAGTACCCGAAAGGAGGAATCGACACCCTACGAGCAGTACTTC.

V and J are TRBV19 and TRBJ1-2; a weak D match, TRBD1 (5 bases). CDR1 is LNHDA, CDR2 SQIVND, per germline (reference sequence). This CDR3 region has 14 residues. Trimming removed 5 bases at V and 3 bases at J, with 13 bases between. This CDR3 reads CASSDRGTDYGYTF. CDR3 DNA sequence: TGTGCCAGTAGTGACCGGGGGACGGACTATGGCTACACCTTC.

The CDR3 loop reads CASSPTPPRLNTEAFF. For the CDR3, the DNA is TGTGCCAGCAGCCCAACCCCCCCCAGGTTGAACACTGAAGCTTTCTTT. This rearrangement joins TRBV28 to TRBJ1-1; no firm D call. The germline CDR1 and CDR2 sequences are MDHEN and SYDVKM. The germline V and J ends were trimmed by 6 bases and 0 bases, with 17 bases remaining between them. The CDR3 runs to 16 residues.

On this clone itself: Lacking the conserved final phenylalanine or tryptophan, this CDR3 likely reflects a read error. The DNA is omitted, as the CDR3 cannot be located on it reliably, and the CDR3 follows TCRdb's listing. The chain recombines TRBV4-1 with TRBJ1-1; the table's D call, TRBD1, was not checked against the DNA. Counting both end residues, the CDR3 totals 9 amino acids. Germline values: CDR1 MGHRA, CDR2 YSYEKL. This CDR3 is CASSHSGQS.

V and J are TRBV9 and TRBJ1-6; D remains unclear. V dropped 4 bases and J dropped 10 bases, with 18 bases sitting between them. The CDR3 length is 15 residues. CDR1 is SGDLS and CDR2 is YYNGEE in the germline V gene. CDR3 bases: TGTGCCAGCAGCCCAAACCCGGGAAGGGAATCACCCCTCCACTTT. Translating it yields CASSPNPGRESPLHF.

The chain joins TRBV18 to TRBJ1-2, with D possibly matching TRBD1 (5 bases). The V and J ends lost 4 bases and 8 bases respectively, with 20 bases between them. Per germline, CDR1 KGHSH and CDR2 LQKENI. The CDR3 has 15 amino acids. The CDR3 reads CASSLDQWGSSGYTF. DNA of the CDR3: TGTGCCAGCTCACTCGACCAATGGGGCTCCTCCGGCTACACCTTC. Using reference TRBV18 and TRBJ1-2 for the parts outside the CDR3, the full variable domain is NAGVMQNPRHLVRRRGQEARLRCSPMKGHSHVYWYRQLPEEGLKFMVYLQKENIIDESGMPKERFSAEFPKEGPSILRIQQVVRGDSAAYFCASSLDQWGSSGYTFGSGTRLTVV.

The DNA for the CDR3 is TGTGCCAGCTCCACCTCGGGACAGGGCACCGGGGAGCTGTTTTTT. Its protein is CASSTSGQGTGELFF. The chain couples TRBV19 to TRBJ2-2; 9 nucleotides align to TRBD1. Looked up from germline, CDR1 is LNHDA and CDR2 is SQIVND (reference sequence). There are 15 residues in the CDR3. J lost 4 bases, V lost 9 bases, and 9 bases had no gene match.

The rearrangement joins TRBV10-3 to TRBJ1-5; tentatively, D is TRBD1 (6 bases). The CDR3 loop spans 15 amino acids. The germline V gene has CDR1 ENHRY and CDR2 SYGVKD. V was clipped by 5 bases and J by 0 bases, with 11 bases between them. The CDR3 region has the DNA TGTGCCATCAGTAATCAGGGGTATAGCAATCAGCCCCAGCATTTT. It is translated as CAISNQGYSNQPQHF.